This TCR beta chain comes out of a study of blood T cell repertoires in COVID-19. Overall study: COVID-19 samples collected from the United States, Italy and Spain covered acute and convalescent phases. T cells, B-cell-depleted T cells, or PBMCs supplied cDNA or gDNA.

Germline V gene sequence: CDR1 SGHRS, CDR2 YFSETQ. The CDR3 covers 13 residues. V gave up 2 bases and J gave up 4 bases, with 9 bases separating them. Per the authors' pipeline: By means of reference gene primer amplification, nucleated cell counts were estimated. Method: immunoSEQ multiplex PCR; TCRdb's copy keeps in-frame clones and lacks some. The V and J calls and clone size come from that table; D and trimming were worked out from the DNA. The data hold under 300,000 clones, with approximately 90% observed a single time. Individuals drawn from 24 US areas were roughly 18 to 95 years old. The rearrangement uses TRBV5-1 and TRBJ1-1; D remains unclear. Sequencing used PBMCs or T cells enriched from blood (not recorded which). The source of this sequence is a woman between 35 and 50 years old with acute COVID-19. The CDR3 DNA reads as TGCGCCAGCAGCTTTGACTTCATCACTGAAGCTTTCTTT. The encoded protein is CASSFDFITEAFF. Complete variable domain (other parts from reference TRBV5-1 and TRBJ1-1): KAGVTQTPRYLIKTRGQQVTLSCSPISGHRSVSWYQQTPGQGLQFLFEYFSETQRNKGNFPGRFSGRQFSNSRSEMNVSTLELGDSALYLCASSFDFITEAFFGQGTRLTVV.